The 30 T cell receptor beta chains listed next were all sequenced from one sample in a study of T-cell memory formation after mild COVID-19 (dated by TCRdb to the early 2020s). Library creation used 5' RACE. The sample was run on an Illumina NovaSeq 6000. The public reads were reanalyzed by TCRdb: fastp trimming at Q25, MiXCR alignment, in-frame beta chains only. Each CDR3 protein gets just one entry, which takes the most common genes and DNA from the rows behind it. The sample data list 540,000 or so distinct CDR3 sequences, and about a fifth of these were observed just once. The ten largest make up 12% of the sample. The sample comprised PBMCs or a T cell subset sorted from them (not recorded which). Every receptor here comes from an adult woman who had mild COVID-19 (a few samples of this study predate the infection). The sample titles of this study are shuffled in the database, so cell type and time point are left out; the donor was told from shared clones.

This clonotype was found a few times. The chain employs TRBV13 and TRBJ2-3; a possible D gene is TRBD1 (5 bases). V lost 2 bases and J lost 4, with 7 bases in between. The CDR3 contains 13 residues. Germline values: CDR1 PRHDT, CDR2 FYEKMQ (reference sequence). The CDR3 sequence is CASSLRQPDTQYF. The DNA for the CDR3 is TGTGCCAGCAGCTTACGACAGCCAGATACGCAGTATTTT.

CDR3 nucleotide sequence: TGTGCCAGCAGCTTTTTACGGTCAGGTGTTGCGGGAGAACTAGATGAGCAGTTCTTC. Encoded protein: CASSFLRSGVAGELDEQFF. The rearrangement uses TRBV7-2 and TRBJ2-1; 7 nucleotides line up with TRBD2. In germline, CDR1 is SGHTA, CDR2 FQGNSA. V lost 3 bases and J lost 8; bases outside the gene matches: 22. This CDR3 is built from 19 residues.

This clonotype has at least ten counts. The V and J genes are TRBV7-2 and TRBJ2-7, with D possibly being TRBD1 or TRBD2 (5 bases each). This CDR3 contains 16 residues. Germline-derived CDR1 and CDR2 are SGHTA and FQGNSA. V was shortened by 5 bases and J by 3 bases, with 20 bases between the two germline ends. In DNA, the CDR3 is TGTGCCAGCAGCCCAGGGTCGGGACGGACCAGCTACGAGCAGTACTTC. Its protein product is CASSPGSGRTSYEQYF. Supplemented by reference TRBV7-2 and TRBJ2-7, the full variable domain reads GAGVSQSPSNKVTEKGKDVELRCDPISGHTALYWYRQSLGQGLEFLIYFQGNSAPDKSGLPSDRFSAERTGGSVSTLTIQRTQQEDSAVYLCASSPGSGRTSYEQYFGPGTRLTVT.

This chain joins TRBV28 and TRBJ2-7, with no clear D. The V gene's germline CDR1 is MDHEN and CDR2 SYDVKM. V was pared by 5 bases and J by 3 bases, with 17 bases between. The CDR3 extends over 15 amino acids. In DNA, the CDR3 is TGTGCCAGCAGTGTCCCAGGAGCCGCAGACTACGAGCAGTACTTC. This gives the protein CASSVPGAADYEQYF.

This clonotype was found a few times. This chain joins TRBV7-9 and TRBJ1-1; D remains ambiguous. The CDR3 has 14 amino acids. The V gene lost 5 bases and the J gene lost 0 bases, with 10 bases spanning the gap. In germline, CDR1 is SEHNR, CDR2 FQNEAQ (reference sequence). This CDR3 reads CASSPPDLNTEAFF. CDR3 bases: TGTGCCAGCAGCCCACCGGACCTGAACACTGAAGCTTTCTTT. Drawing the rest from reference TRBV7-9 and TRBJ1-1, the complete variable domain is DTGVSQNPRHKITKRGQNVTFRCDPISEHNRLYWYRQTLGQGPEFLTYFQNEAQLEKSRLLSDRFSAERPKGSFSTLEIQRTEQGDSAMYLCASSPPDLNTEAFFGQGTRLTVV.

This clonotype was picked up a small number of times. V is TRBV5-1 and J is TRBJ1-1, with 7 nucleotides matching TRBD1. The germline V gene has CDR1 SGHRS and CDR2 YFSETQ. This CDR3 spans 14 amino acids. Germline trimming cut 7 bases from V and 0 bases from J; bases unmatched to any gene: 6. CDR3 coding DNA: TGCGCCAGCGAGACAGGGAGTTTGAACACTGAAGCTTTCTTT. Residues: CASETGSLNTEAFF.

The chain recombines TRBV5-1 with TRBJ1-1; no clear D gene. The CDR3 length is 14 residues. The germline V gene has CDR1 SGHRS and CDR2 YFSETQ. The V end lost 4 bases, the J end lost 1 base, and 11 bases lay between the germline ends. CDR3 sequence (DNA): TGCGCCAGCAGCAGTGGGAACACGAACACTGAAGCTTTCTTT. Its translation: CASSSGNTNTEAFF. The variable domain in full, with the rest retrieved from reference TRBV5-1 and TRBJ1-1, is KAGVTQTPRYLIKTRGQQVTLSCSPISGHRSVSWYQQTPGQGLQFLFEYFSETQRNKGNFPGRFSGRQFSNSRSEMNVSTLELGDSALYLCASSSGNTNTEAFFGQGTRLTVV.

This chain joins TRBV4-2 and TRBJ2-3; tentatively, D is TRBD1 or TRBD2 (5 bases each). Between the trimmed V and J ends, which lost 0 bases and 0 bases, there was a span of 7 bases. The CDR3 is made up of 15 amino acids. Germline values: CDR1 LGHNA, CDR2 YNFKEQ. CDR3 sequence: CASSQEEGSTDTQYF. The CDR3, as DNA: TGTGCCAGCAGCCAAGAAGAGGGGAGCACAGATACGCAGTATTTT.

This clonotype was observed a few times. The genes are TRBV3-1 and TRBJ1-4; D call uncertain. Looked up from germline, CDR1 is LGHDT and CDR2 is YNNKEL (reference sequence). The V end was cut by 2 bases, the J end by 3 bases, with 10 bases between. This CDR3 comprises 15 residues. This CDR3 reads CASSQSITANEKLFF. The DNA for the CDR3 is TGTGCCAGCAGCCAATCGATCACGGCTAATGAAAAACTGTTTTTT.

This chain uses TRBV7-2 with TRBJ1-2, with D uncertain. The germline V and J ends were trimmed by 3 bases and 6 bases, with 14 bases remaining between them. Per germline, CDR1 SGHTA and CDR2 FQGNSA. The CDR3 covers 14 residues. The chain's CDR3 is CASSLFKPEDGYTF. The CDR3 DNA reads TGTGCCAGCAGCTTGTTTAAGCCTGAGGATGGCTACACCTTC. The variable domain in full, completed from reference TRBV7-2 and TRBJ1-2, reads GAGVSQSPSNKVTEKGKDVELRCDPISGHTALYWYRQSLGQGLEFLIYFQGNSAPDKSGLPSDRFSAERTGGSVSTLTIQRTQQEDSAVYLCASSLFKPEDGYTFGSGTRLTVV.

This chain links TRBV6-1 with TRBJ2-6; D may be TRBD2 (5 bases). The CDR3 extends over 18 amino acids. Trimming took 0 bases from V and 4 from J, leaving 16 bases between them. Germline CDR1 reads MNHNS; CDR2 reads SASEGT. The CDR3 region is CASSEAQMRGSGANVLTF. The CDR3 nucleotides are TGTGCCAGCAGTGAAGCGCAAATGAGAGGGTCCGGGGCCAACGTCCTGACTTTC.

The V and J genes are TRBV5-1 and TRBJ1-1, with D hard to call. The V end lost 4 bases, the J end lost 3 bases, and 19 bases lay between the germline ends. Germline V gives CDR1 SGHRS, CDR2 YFSETQ. The CDR3 loop spans 16 amino acids. CDR3 in amino acids: CASSEGYVGIDTEAFF. The CDR3 DNA sequence: TGCGCCAGCAGCGAAGGCTACGTGGGGATAGACACTGAAGCTTTCTTT.

This clonotype was picked up a small number of times. This rearrangement joins TRBV7-2 to TRBJ2-1; 13 nucleotides match TRBD2. V dropped 3 bases and J dropped 5; count of bases not matched to a gene: 4. The CDR3 contains 16 residues. Germline V gene data show CDR1 as SGHTA and CDR2 as FQGNSA. The CDR3 bases are TGTGCCAGCAGCTTCATACTAGCGGGAGGGAACAATGAGCAGTTCTTC. Its protein is CASSFILAGGNNEQFF.

The CDR3: CASSAGGEKLFF. CDR3 DNA: TGTGCCAGCAGCGCCGGCGGGGAAAAACTGTTTTTT. The genes are TRBV7-9 and TRBJ1-4; D unresolved. This CDR3 is built from 12 residues. The germline V and J ends were trimmed by 5 bases and 8 bases, with 9 bases remaining between them. From germline, CDR1 is SEHNR and CDR2 FQNEAQ (reference sequence).

This clonotype has only a few counts. V gene TRBV25-1 combines with J gene TRBJ2-7; 7 nucleotides line up with TRBD1. Germline V gene lookup returns CDR1 MGHDK and CDR2 SYGVNS. J was trimmed by 9 bases and V by 6 bases; bases with no gene match: 8. This CDR3 comprises 12 residues. The CDR3 nucleotides read TGTGCCAGCAGCCAGACAGGGCGTGGGCAGTACTTC. Translating it yields CASSQTGRGQYF.

This clonotype was picked up a small number of times. The V gene is TRBV12-3 or TRBV12-4, the J gene TRBJ1-5; 12 bases are shared with TRBD1. The CDR3 loop spans 16 amino acids. The junction had 8 bases not matched to a gene; V was cut back by 5 bases and J by 6 bases. The CDR3 coding sequence is TGTGCCAGCAGTCACTCCGGGACAGGGGGCTTTCAGCCCCAGCATTTT. As protein: CASSHSGTGGFQPQHF.

This clonotype was seen only a few times. The CDR3 DNA is TGTGCCAGCAGTCCGGGACTAGCGGGAGGCTCCAATGAGCAGTTCTTC. Residues: CASSPGLAGGSNEQFF. The chain uses TRBV6-4 and TRBJ2-1; 15 bases are a match to TRBD2. This CDR3 is 16 amino acids long. Trimming at V came to 5 bases and at J to 6 bases, leaving 5 bases not matched to a gene. Per germline, CDR1 MRHNA and CDR2 SNTAGT.

The rearrangement links TRBV7-9 to TRBJ1-5, with 8 positions matching TRBD1. Germline CDR1 reads SEHNR; CDR2 reads FQNEAQ (reference sequence). V was clipped by 3 bases and J by 5 bases; unmatched bases: 9. CDR3 length: 16 amino acids. For the CDR3, the DNA is TGTGCCAGCAGCTTTGGGCCAGGGGGCAAAGATCAGCCCCAGCATTTT. This encodes CASSFGPGGKDQPQHF.

Only a few counts were recorded for this clonotype. The chain is built from TRBV12-3 or TRBV12-4 and TRBJ2-7, with 13 nucleotides matching TRBD2. The junction had 16 bases not matched to a gene; V was cut back by 5 bases and J by 6 bases. The CDR3 is 18 residues long. The CDR3 is CASSMMFGLAGDRCEQYF. DNA for the CDR3: TGTGCCAGCAGTATGATGTTCGGACTAGCGGGAGACCGGTGCGAGCAGTACTTC.

The chain recombines TRBV6-5 with TRBJ1-1, with unresolved D. Per germline, CDR1 MNHEY and CDR2 SVGAGI. This CDR3 comprises 14 residues. Trimming took off 8 bases at V and 1 base at J, with 14 bases between the two ends. The CDR3 DNA reads TGTGCCAGCCGGGCGAACGGCGAGAACACTGAAGCTTTCTTT. It translates to CASRANGENTEAFF.

This clonotype showed up just a few times. This chain links TRBV11-2 with TRBJ2-7; TRBD2 aligns across 7 bases. This CDR3 is 14 amino acids long. Per germline, CDR1 SGHAT and CDR2 FQNNGV. The trim removed 5 bases at V and 3 bases at J, leaving 7 bases unmatched. The DNA of the CDR3 is TGTGCCAGCAGCCGTGGGACTACCCTCTACGAGCAGTACTTC. This gives the protein CASSRGTTLYEQYF.

This clonotype was counted only a few times. The rearrangement uses TRBV27 and TRBJ1-1; no clear D gene. V was clipped by 5 bases and J by 3 bases, with 16 bases between them. CDR1 and CDR2 from the germline V gene are MNHEY and SMNVEV (reference sequence). This CDR3 spans 15 amino acids. The DNA for the CDR3 is TGTGCCAGCAGTCTCTTCGGGATCCTCCACACTGAAGCTTTCTTT. It yields the protein CASSLFGILHTEAFF.

The gene calls are TRBV7-2 and TRBJ1-1; TRBD1 matches 8 bases. With 5 bases clipped from V and 6 bases from J, the junction kept 8 bases outside the gene matches. There are 14 residues in the CDR3. Germline V CDR1 and CDR2: SGHTA, FQGNSA. The CDR3 sequence is CASSTWTGLAEAFF. The CDR3 bases are TGTGCCAGCAGCACTTGGACAGGGTTGGCTGAAGCTTTCTTT.

This clonotype appeared a few times. The DNA for the CDR3 is TGTGCCAGCAGCCCGGGACAGGGCTACACTGAAGCTTTCTTT. Protein product: CASSPGQGYTEAFF. The chain recombines TRBV12-3 or TRBV12-4 with TRBJ1-1; TRBD1 aligns across 9 bases. J was trimmed by 3 bases and V by 6 bases; bases with no gene match: 5. The CDR3 extends over 14 amino acids.

The rearrangement links TRBV9 to TRBJ1-2; possibly TRBD1 for D (6 bases). CDR1 and CDR2 (germline): SGDLS, YYNGEE. CDR3 length: 16 residues. V was shortened by 4 bases and J by 0 bases, with 16 bases between the two germline ends. DNA for the CDR3: TGTGCCAGCAGCACCAGACAGGACCGAGCTAACTATGGCTACACCTTC. Translation gives CASSTRQDRANYGYTF.

There are a few counts of this clonotype. This chain joins TRBV10-3 and TRBJ2-2; D ambiguous. The CDR3 covers 17 residues. Germline V CDR1 and CDR2: ENHRY, SYGVKD. V was shortened by 2 bases and J by 2 bases, with 15 bases between the two germline ends. CDR3 loop: CAISETPPPANTGELFF. In DNA form, the CDR3 reads TGTGCCATCAGTGAGACACCCCCTCCGGCCAACACCGGGGAGCTGTTTTTT.

This clonotype showed up just a few times. The chain is built from TRBV7-9 and TRBJ1-1; weak D call: TRBD1 (5 bases). V dropped 4 bases and J dropped 3 bases, with 15 bases sitting between them. Germline assignment: CDR1 SEHNR and CDR2 FQNEAQ (reference sequence). The CDR3 has 15 amino acids. The chain's CDR3 is CASSSETALDTEAFF. The CDR3 DNA reads TGTGCCAGCAGCTCCGAGACAGCTCTGGACACTGAAGCTTTCTTT.

The chain couples TRBV5-4 to TRBJ1-2; D is perhaps TRBD1 (5 bases). CDR3 length equals 16 residues. CDR1 and CDR2 (germline): SGHNT, YYREEE (reference sequence). V lost 1 base and J 8 bases, leaving 21 bases between the germline ends. CDR3 region: CASSLSEGHFGRGYTF. DNA of the CDR3: TGTGCCAGCAGCTTGTCTGAGGGGCACTTTGGTCGAGGCTACACCTTC.

There are a few counts of this clonotype. This chain uses TRBV6-1 with TRBJ2-5, with unresolved D. Trimming stripped 3 bases from V and 2 bases from J, with 10 bases between. Per the germline V gene, CDR1 is MNHNS and CDR2 is SASEGT. The CDR3 has 14 residues. Here the CDR3 reads CASSEYSRQETQYF. The CDR3 region has the DNA TGTGCCAGCAGTGAGTACAGCAGGCAAGAGACCCAGTACTTC.

The chain couples TRBV7-9 to TRBJ1-1; 8 positions agree with TRBD1. CDR3 length: 13 residues. The V and J ends lost 5 bases and 6 bases, in that order; junction bases with no gene match: 5. Per germline, CDR1 SEHNR and CDR2 FQNEAQ (reference sequence). The CDR3: CASSPRTGPEAFF. Here the CDR3 DNA reads TGTGCCAGCAGCCCCCGGACAGGGCCTGAAGCTTTCTTT.